This entry lists 28 T cell receptor beta chains sequenced from one sample in a study of cytotoxic CD8 clonotypes in ibrutinib-treated CLL. Method: immunoSEQ multiplex PCR; TCRdb's copy keeps in-frame clones and lacks some. The sample lists a few hundred thousand clones; around four fifths were seen once. Source: PBMCs, taken before ibrutinib treatment. All receptors come from a human donor with chronic lymphocytic leukemia.

The chain recombines TRBV29-1 with TRBJ2-1; possible D gene TRBD2, 5 bases. Germline-derived CDR1 and CDR2 are SQVTM and ANQGSEA. Between the trimmed V and J ends, which lost 5 bases and 7 bases, there was a span of 6 bases. The CDR3 is made up of 10 amino acids. The CDR3 nucleotides are TGCAGCGTTTGGGAGAATGAGCAGTTCTTC. Encoded protein: CSVWENEQFF.

This chain links TRBV27 with TRBJ1-5, with D tentatively TRBD1 (5 bases). Germline-derived CDR1 and CDR2 are MNHEY and SMNVEV (reference sequence). Trimming took off 5 bases at V and 1 base at J, with 15 bases between the two ends. The CDR3 is 16 amino acids. The CDR3 DNA sequence: TGTGCCAGCAGTCCAAGATGGGGGGACAGCAATCAGCCCCAGCATTTT. Amino acids: CASSPRWGDSNQPQHF.

The V gene is TRBV11-3, the J gene TRBJ1-1, with no clear D. Trimming took off 4 bases at V and 0 bases at J, with 6 bases between the two ends. Per the germline V gene, CDR1 is SGHNT and CDR2 is YENEEA. The CDR3 is 13 amino acids. This chain's CDR3 is CASSSGVNTEAFF. CDR3 coding DNA: TGTGCCAGCAGCTCGGGTGTGAACACTGAAGCTTTCTTT.

The rearrangement joins TRBV6-5 to TRBJ2-1; D unresolved. Germline loops: CDR1 MNHEY, CDR2 SVGAGI. This CDR3 spans 11 amino acids. Trimming took 8 bases from V and 5 from J, leaving 7 bases between them. CDR3 DNA: TGTGCCAGCGGTCACGACAATGAGCAGTTCTTC. Protein: CASGHDNEQFF.

The table lists this clone with a count of one. The chain carries TRBV16 and TRBJ2-3; 8 nucleotides align to TRBD2. In germline, CDR1 is KGHSY, CDR2 FQNENV. This CDR3 has 15 residues. The ends lost 4 bases at V and 2 bases at J; junction bases unmatched: 5. DNA of the CDR3: TGTGCCAGCAGCCCAACTAGCGGATACACAGATACGCAGTATTTT. This codes for CASSPTSGYTDTQYF.

This clone came up a few times. This chain links TRBV15 with TRBJ2-1, with 7 bases matching TRBD2. With 2 bases clipped from V and 9 bases from J, the junction kept 16 bases outside the gene matches. Germline V gene sequence: CDR1 LNHNV, CDR2 YYDKDF (reference sequence). The CDR3 runs 17 residues. CDR3 sequence: CATSRNPAGLVSTEQFF. The CDR3 bases are TGTGCCACCAGCAGAAATCCAGCGGGATTAGTAAGTACTGAGCAGTTCTTC.

The chain carries TRBV27 and TRBJ1-5; D gene ambiguous. The V gene's germline CDR1 is MNHEY and CDR2 SMNVEV (reference sequence). There are 13 residues in the CDR3. Between the trimmed V and J ends, which lost 6 bases and 2 bases, there was a span of 8 bases. The CDR3 here is CASSHDGNQPQHF. The CDR3 nucleotides read TGTGCCAGCAGCCACGACGGCAATCAGCCCCAGCATTTT.

This clone was observed once. The chain uses TRBV21-1 and TRBJ1-1; TRBD1, the table's D call, was not compared with the DNA. TRBV21-1 is deemed a pseudogene. The CDR3 runs to 16 residues. The DNA of the CDR3 is TGTGCCAGCAGCAAATGGTACAGGGTTCGGAACACTGAAGCTTTCTTT. Protein product: CASSKWYRVRNTEAFF.

This chain links TRBV11-2 with TRBJ1-2; D remains ambiguous. The CDR3 covers 15 residues. V lost 1 base to trimming and J lost 3 bases, with 12 bases between them. In germline, CDR1 is SGHAT, CDR2 FQNNGV. For the CDR3, the DNA is TGTGCCAGCAGCTTAGTCCCCGACCCAGACTATGGCTACACCTTC. This sequence encodes CASSLVPDPDYGYTF.

This clone was recorded once. This sequence joins TRBV15 and TRBJ2-1, with 9 bases fitting TRBD2. CDR3 length: 15 residues. CDR1 and CDR2 (germline): LNHNV, YYDKDF (reference sequence). V lost 1 base, J lost 7 bases, and 5 bases stayed unmatched. The CDR3 sequence is CATSRASGTVNEQFF. For the CDR3, the DNA is TGTGCCACCAGCAGAGCTAGCGGGACCGTTAATGAGCAGTTCTTC.

This chain connects TRBV15 to TRBJ1-5; 7 positions match TRBD1. CDR3 size: 14 residues. Trimming took 5 bases from V and 4 from J; bases not matched to a gene: 5. Germline values: CDR1 LNHNV, CDR2 YYDKDF (reference sequence). CDR3 DNA: TGTGCCACCAGCGCGGGACAGCCAAATCAGCCCCAGCATTTT. It specifies CATSAGQPNQPQHF.

The V gene is TRBV7-9, the J gene TRBJ1-1; D not resolved. This CDR3 region has 13 residues. V was shortened by 4 bases and J by 1 base, with 7 bases between the two germline ends. Per germline, CDR1 SEHNR and CDR2 FQNEAQ (reference sequence). The CDR3 sequence is CASSSQENTEAFF. The CDR3 bases are TGTGCCAGCAGCTCACAAGAGAACACTGAAGCTTTCTTT.

Regarding this clone: The sample has other DNA sequences that encode this CDR3 too. This chain joins TRBV7-9 and TRBJ1-5; no clear D. The CDR3 runs 12 residues. Germline assignment: CDR1 SEHNR and CDR2 FQNEAQ (reference sequence). V was clipped by 8 bases and J by 0 bases, with 5 bases between them. The CDR3 DNA is TGTGCCAGCTCTTTTAGCAATCAGCCCCAGCATTTT. Its translation: CASSFSNQPQHF.

The rearrangement joins TRBV11-1 to TRBJ2-7; 7 positions agree with TRBD1. The germline V gene has CDR1 SGHAT and CDR2 FQDESV (reference sequence). The CDR3 consists of 15 residues. Trimming cost V 2 bases and J 5 bases; bases outside gene matches: 9. Here the CDR3 DNA reads TGTGCCAGCAGCTTACAAGGGGGCAGGACCCACGAGCAGTACTTC. Amino acids: CASSLQGGRTHEQYF.

V is TRBV7-2 and J is TRBJ2-7; perhaps TRBD1 as D (5 bases). This CDR3 contains 15 residues. Trimming took 1 base from V and 0 from J, leaving 10 bases between them. CDR1 SGHTA and CDR2 FQGNSA come from the germline V gene. This CDR3 is CASSLGYRNSYEQYF. CDR3 nucleotide sequence: TGTGCCAGCAGCTTAGGTTACAGGAACTCCTACGAGCAGTACTTC.

The chain combines TRBV11-2 with TRBJ2-1; 14 bases map to TRBD2. The CDR3 spans 16 residues. Per the germline V gene, CDR1 is SGHAT and CDR2 is FQNNGV. Trimming cost V 0 bases and J 9 bases; bases outside gene matches: 4. The CDR3 region has the DNA TGTGCCAGCAGCTTAGAGGGACTAGCGGGAGTCTCTGAGCAGTTCTTC. Translated, it gives CASSLEGLAGVSEQFF.

The chain recombines TRBV7-9 with TRBJ2-1, with TRBD2 identical over 9 bases. The CDR3 runs 16 residues. Trimming took 5 bases from V and 8 from J; bases not matched to a gene: 13. Germline values: CDR1 SEHNR, CDR2 FQNEAQ (reference sequence). The CDR3 spells CASSPTLSGSLDEQFF. CDR3 DNA: TGTGCCAGCAGCCCTACCCTTAGCGGGAGCTTGGATGAGCAGTTCTTC.

This sequence joins TRBV11-3 and TRBJ2-3; 15 nucleotides agree with TRBD2. Unmatched junction bases numbered 3, after V lost 3 bases and J lost 5 bases. CDR3 size: 16 residues. CDR1 is SGHNT, CDR2 YENEEA, per germline. Here the CDR3 DNA reads TGTGCCAGCAGCTTCGGGACTAGCGGGAGGCTAGATACGCAGTATTTT. This encodes CASSFGTSGRLDTQYF.

V usage is TRBV7-9 and J usage is TRBJ2-1; 8 bases line up with TRBD2. V was pared by 5 bases and J by 4 bases, with 7 bases of the junction left unmatched. CDR1 and CDR2 (germline): SEHNR, FQNEAQ (reference sequence). CDR3 length: 15 residues. The CDR3, as DNA: TGTGCCAGCAGCGCAAGCGGGAGCCGATACAATGAGCAGTTCTTC. As protein: CASSASGSRYNEQFF.

With respect to this clone: Other DNA sequences within the sample encode an identical CDR3. V and J are TRBV7-2 and TRBJ2-7; 12 positions match TRBD2. This CDR3 contains 15 residues. Trimming cost V 1 base and J 4 bases; bases outside gene matches: 2. Germline V gene sequence: CDR1 SGHTA, CDR2 FQGNSA. This CDR3 is CASSLGLAGVYEQYF. CDR3 in DNA: TGTGCCAGCAGCTTAGGACTAGCGGGAGTTTACGAGCAGTACTTC.

The V gene is TRBV19, the J gene TRBJ2-7, with D perhaps given as TRBD1 or TRBD2 (5 bases each). The V end was cut by 3 bases, the J end by 0 bases, with 18 bases between. The germline V gene encodes CDR1 LNHDA and CDR2 SQIVND (reference sequence). This CDR3 region has 17 residues. The CDR3 loop is CASSMGLRGASSYEQYF. DNA for the CDR3: TGTGCCAGTAGTATGGGTCTTCGGGGCGCAAGCTCCTACGAGCAGTACTTC.

The V gene is TRBV18, the J gene TRBJ2-5, with D perhaps matching TRBD1 (6 bases). The CDR3 has 13 amino acids. Germline CDR1 reads KGHSH; CDR2 reads LQKENI. Trimming removed 5 bases from V and 3 bases from J, with 10 bases in between. The DNA for the CDR3 is TGTGCCAGCTCATCAGGACAGAAAGAGACCCAGTACTTC. This gives the protein CASSSGQKETQYF. Based on the CDR3 plus reference TRBV18 and TRBJ2-5, the full variable domain is NAGVMQNPRHLVRRRGQEARLRCSPMKGHSHVYWYRQLPEEGLKFMVYLQKENIIDESGMPKERFSAEFPKEGPSILRIQQVVRGDSAAYFCASSSGQKETQYFGPGTRLLVL.

A single count supports this clone. The chain carries TRBV30 and TRBJ1-3; TRBD1 is a possible D gene (6 bases). CDR1 and CDR2 from the germline V gene are GTSNPN and SVGIG (reference sequence). The CDR3 consists of 15 residues. Trimming removed 4 bases from V and 0 bases from J, with 13 bases in between. The CDR3 reads CAWNQGISSGNTIYF. CDR3 DNA sequence: TGTGCCTGGAACCAGGGGATCTCCTCTGGAAACACCATATATTTT. Filled out from reference TRBV30 and TRBJ1-3, the complete variable domain reads SQTIHQWPATLVQPVGSPLSLECTVEGTSNPNLYWYRQAAGRGLQLLFYSVGIGQISSEVPQNLSASRPQDRQFILSSKKLLLSDSGFYLCAWNQGISSGNTIYFGEGSWLTVV.

This rearrangement joins TRBV10-3 to TRBJ2-2; D call uncertain. From germline, CDR1 is ENHRY and CDR2 SYGVKD. The V and J ends lost 4 bases and 5 bases respectively, with 20 bases between them. The CDR3 has 17 residues. The CDR3 nucleotides read TGTGCCATCAGTGGATTGAAAAGTCCCCCAGGTACCGGGGAGCTGTTTTTT. Translated, it gives CAISGLKSPPGTGELFF.

The V call is TRBV7-6, the J call TRBJ1-2; 10 nucleotides line up with TRBD1. The V gene's germline CDR1 is SGHVS and CDR2 FNYEAQ. The CDR3 length is 19 residues. V lost 5 bases to trimming and J lost 5 bases; unmatched junction nucleotides: 20. This CDR3 reads CASSPFPSRDRGANYGYTF. CDR3 coding DNA: TGTGCCAGCAGCCCCTTCCCCTCTCGGGACAGGGGCGCGAATTATGGCTACACCTTC.

The chain links TRBV18 to TRBJ2-7; 13 bases map to TRBD2. This CDR3 contains 18 residues. V shed 1 base and J 0 bases; nucleotides not matched to a gene: 6. Germline CDR1 and CDR2: KGHSH and LQKENI. CDR3 DNA: TGTGCCAGCTCACCACGTACTAGCGGGAGGGGGAGCTCCTACGAGCAGTACTTC. It translates to CASSPRTSGRGSSYEQYF.

The chain combines TRBV7-3 with TRBJ2-2, with TRBD2 as a possible D gene (5 bases). Trimming pared 1 base from V and 2 bases from J, leaving 8 bases between. The CDR3 sequence is 15 residues long. CDR1 and CDR2 from the germline V gene are SGHTA and FQGTGA. The CDR3 here is CASSLSGSNTGELFF. In DNA, the CDR3 is TGTGCCAGCAGCTTAAGCGGGTCCAACACCGGGGAGCTGTTTTTT.

This chain connects TRBV5-1 to TRBJ2-2, with D possibly being TRBD2 (6 bases). The CDR3 sequence is 13 residues long. Germline V CDR1 and CDR2: SGHRS, YFSETQ. The V end lost 4 bases, the J end lost 7 bases, and 11 bases lay between the germline ends. CDR3 DNA: TGCGCCAGCAGCCTGGAGGGGCACGGGGAGCTGTTTTTT. Protein product: CASSLEGHGELFF.